The 32 T cell receptor beta chains below all came from one sample that was sequenced in a study of blood T cell repertoires in COVID-19. This table comes from immunoSEQ multiplex PCR, and its TCRdb copy is limited to in-frame clones, with some not included. In the table there are fewer than 300,000 clones, around 90% of which are singletons. Sequencing was performed on PBMCs or T cells enriched from blood (not recorded which). These receptors came from a woman in her twenties or thirties who had recovered from COVID-19.

The chain uses TRBV7-9 and TRBJ1-6, with 8 nucleotides matching TRBD1. V gave up 5 bases and J gave up 8 bases; unmatched junction bases: 11. This CDR3 region has 16 residues. CDR1 and CDR2 from the germline V gene are SEHNR and FQNEAQ (reference sequence). CDR3 sequence reads: CASSASDRAMDSPLHF. DNA for the CDR3: TGTGCCAGCAGCGCTTCGGACAGGGCAATGGATTCACCCCTCCACTTT.

The chain uses TRBV28 and TRBJ1-1; no clear D gene. Looked up from germline, CDR1 is MDHEN and CDR2 is SYDVKM. The CDR3 covers 13 residues. Trimming took off 8 bases at V and 1 base at J, with 11 bases between the two ends. This chain's CDR3 is CASGEGWNTEAFF. DNA for the CDR3: TGTGCCAGCGGGGAGGGCTGGAACACTGAAGCTTTCTTT.

The CDR3 coding sequence is TGTGCCAGCAGCTTAACGGGACGGGAGGGCCTTTACGAGCAGTACTTC. Its protein is CASSLTGREGLYEQYF. This sequence joins TRBV7-3 and TRBJ2-7; 8 bases match TRBD2. CDR1 and CDR2 (germline): SGHTA, FQGTGA. The CDR3 is 16 amino acids. J gave up 4 bases and V 0 bases, and 8 bases lay outside the gene matches.

The J gene is TRBJ2-3, the V gene TRBV7-2; no definite D call. The CDR3 sequence is 14 residues long. Per the germline V gene, CDR1 is SGHTA and CDR2 is FQGNSA. With 4 bases removed from V and 4 bases from J, the gap between germline ends came to 12 bases. The CDR3 spells CASSSRPGADTQYF. The CDR3 DNA is TGTGCCAGCAGCTCAAGGCCAGGCGCAGATACGCAGTATTTT.

V is TRBV6-5 and J is TRBJ1-6; TRBD1 matches at 7 bases. The CDR3 has 14 amino acids. After removal of 6 bases from V and 5 bases from J, the junction contained 4 bases not matched to a gene. Germline lookup yields CDR1 MNHEY and CDR2 SVGAGI. CDR3 region: CASSRTGDNSPLHF. CDR3 DNA sequence: TGTGCCAGCAGCAGGACAGGCGATAATTCACCCCTCCACTTT.

This clone was seen ten or more times. V is TRBV4-2 and J is TRBJ1-1, with 12 bases that match TRBD1. V dropped 1 base and J dropped 4; count of bases not matched to a gene: 4. The CDR3 spans 16 residues. In germline, CDR1 is LGHNA, CDR2 YNFKEQ. The CDR3 nucleotides are TGTGCCAGCAGCCAAGGGGACAGGGGGCCGGGCACTGAAGCTTTCTTT. It encodes CASSQGDRGPGTEAFF.

This sequence joins TRBV18 and TRBJ2-7, with 8 bases lining up with TRBD1. CDR1 and CDR2 from the germline V gene are KGHSH and LQKENI. Unmatched junction bases numbered 10, after V lost 6 bases and J lost 6 bases. This CDR3 comprises 14 residues. This chain's CDR3 is CASSTGTGLGEQYF. CDR3 nucleotide sequence: TGTGCCAGCTCGACCGGGACAGGCCTTGGCGAGCAGTACTTC.

This clone was recorded once. The same CDR3 is also encoded by other DNA sequences in this sample. V gene TRBV11-2 combines with J gene TRBJ2-1; TRBD2 matches at 8 bases. J lost 4 bases, V lost 1 base, and 0 bases had no gene match. The CDR3 totals 14 residues. The germline V gene encodes CDR1 SGHAT and CDR2 FQNNGV. The CDR3 region is CASSLAGGYNEQFF. Here the CDR3 DNA reads TGTGCCAGCAGCTTAGCGGGAGGGTACAATGAGCAGTTCTTC.

The chain couples TRBV28 to TRBJ2-7, with TRBD1 matching over 7 bases. CDR3 length equals 13 residues. Germline V gives CDR1 MDHEN, CDR2 SYDVKM. J lost 5 bases, V lost 8 bases, and 9 bases had no gene match. This chain's CDR3 is CASHDRERNEQYF. Written as DNA, the CDR3 is TGTGCCAGCCACGACAGGGAAAGGAACGAGCAGTACTTC.

The rearrangement links TRBV4-1 to TRBJ2-3; 10 bases line up with TRBD2. The CDR3 spans 19 residues. Germline loops: CDR1 MGHRA, CDR2 YSYEKL. With 0 bases clipped from V and 4 bases from J, the junction kept 13 bases outside the gene matches. Here the CDR3 DNA reads TGCGCCAGCAGCCAAGATACTATGGCTAGCGGGAGTTTCGCAGATACGCAGTATTTT. Protein product: CASSQDTMASGSFADTQYF.

Worth noting for this clone: Different DNA sequences within this sample yield the same CDR3. The rearrangement uses TRBV4-2 and TRBJ2-1, with 7 bases matching TRBD2. J lost 3 bases, V lost 1 base, and 3 bases had no gene match. The germline gives CDR1 LGHNA, CDR2 YNFKEQ. The CDR3 has 15 residues. In DNA form, the CDR3 reads TGTGCCAGCAGCCAAGGGCTAGCGGACTACAATGAGCAGTTCTTC. This gives the protein CASSQGLADYNEQFF.

This chain uses TRBV27 with TRBJ2-1; 8 nucleotides align to TRBD2. The CDR3 loop spans 14 amino acids. Looked up from germline, CDR1 is MNHEY and CDR2 is SMNVEV (reference sequence). After removal of 6 bases from V and 9 bases from J, the junction contained 10 bases not matched to a gene. The CDR3 region has the DNA TGTGCCAGCAGCCGGGAGGGCCGGTTGGGTGAGCAGTTCTTC. It codes for CASSREGRLGEQFF.

The chain has TRBV10-2 and TRBJ2-2; 11 bases align to TRBD2. The CDR3 spans 17 residues. Trimming cost V 7 bases and J 4 bases; bases outside gene matches: 11. Germline assignment: CDR1 WSHSY and CDR2 SAAADI. The CDR3 bases are TGCGCCAGCACCGCCACCCTGACTAGCGGGACCACCGGGGAGCTGTTTTTT. It codes for CASTATLTSGTTGELFF.

The gene calls are TRBV6-5 and TRBJ2-7, with no clear D. The CDR3 sequence is 14 residues long. V shed 6 bases and J shed 6 bases, with 18 bases lying between them. Germline values: CDR1 MNHEY, CDR2 SVGAGI. The CDR3 is CASSSEVGAREQYF. The CDR3 DNA reads TGTGCCAGCAGCTCCGAGGTAGGCGCTCGCGAGCAGTACTTC.

The J gene is TRBJ2-1, the V gene TRBV30; 13 positions match TRBD2. J lost 9 bases, V lost 0 bases, and 2 bases had no gene match. The CDR3 runs to 14 residues. From germline, CDR1 is GTSNPN and CDR2 SVGIG (reference sequence). The CDR3 is CAWSVGLAGVEQFF. CDR3 DNA: TGTGCCTGGAGTGTCGGACTAGCGGGAGTTGAGCAGTTCTTC.

The rearrangement links TRBV27 to TRBJ2-3, with 8 bases aligning to TRBD1. Germline V gene sequence: CDR1 MNHEY, CDR2 SMNVEV (reference sequence). CDR3 length: 18 amino acids. V trimming: 6 bases; J trimming: 4 bases; junction bases outside the gene matches: 18. CDR3 DNA: TGTGCCAGCAGCGACCCCGGTAGGACAGGGAATTTCGCAGATACGCAGTATTTT. This encodes CASSDPGRTGNFADTQYF.

This chain uses TRBV29-1 with TRBJ2-1; 13 bases are a match to TRBD2. V lost 6 bases and J lost 6; bases outside the gene matches: 17. This CDR3 spans 18 amino acids. Germline V gene lookup returns CDR1 SQVTM and CDR2 ANQGSEA. The CDR3 DNA is TGCAGCGTAATGCGGTCTCTTACCGGGACTAGCGGGACCAATGAGCAGTTCTTC. This codes for CSVMRSLTGTSGTNEQFF.

This chain uses TRBV14 with TRBJ2-7; 9 bases are shared with TRBD2. The length of the CDR3 is 15 residues. The ends lost 1 base at V and 3 bases at J; junction bases unmatched: 4. Germline V gene lookup returns CDR1 SGHDN and CDR2 FVKESK. Here the CDR3 reads CASSQGLAGFYEQYF. CDR3 nucleotide sequence: TGTGCCAGCAGCCAAGGGCTAGCGGGATTCTACGAGCAGTACTTC.

This chain connects TRBV28 to TRBJ1-2; 10 nucleotides agree with TRBD1. Trimming took 8 bases from V and 4 from J; bases not matched to a gene: 7. The CDR3 spans 14 residues. Germline values: CDR1 MDHEN, CDR2 SYDVKM. CDR3 nucleotides: TGTGCCAGCCAGGGGACAGGGGATGGCTATGGCTACACCTTC. This encodes CASQGTGDGYGYTF.

V gene TRBV5-1 combines with J gene TRBJ2-2; D tentatively fits TRBD1 or TRBD2 (7 bases each). Germline V gene lookup returns CDR1 SGHRS and CDR2 YFSETQ. The CDR3 runs 15 residues. Trimming took 4 bases from V and 3 from J, leaving 13 bases between them. CDR3 bases: TGCGCCAGCAGCCTGGGGGGGACAGACACCGGGGAGCTGTTTTTT. Translation gives CASSLGGTDTGELFF.

The chain links TRBV7-2 to TRBJ2-1; 7 bases are shared with TRBD2. V was pared by 1 base and J by 2 bases, with 8 bases of the junction left unmatched. The CDR3 consists of 17 residues. Per germline, CDR1 SGHTA and CDR2 FQGNSA. The DNA for the CDR3 is TGTGCCAGCAGCTTAGGGGGGGGACGAAACACCTACAATGAGCAGTTCTTC. Translating gives CASSLGGGRNTYNEQFF.

This chain links TRBV15 with TRBJ2-1; TRBD2 aligns across 8 bases. CDR1 is LNHNV, CDR2 YYDKDF, per germline (reference sequence). This CDR3 spans 15 amino acids. V shed 1 base, J shed 6 bases, and the junction held 5 bases outside the gene matches. The CDR3 region is CATSRVVAGGNEQFF. The CDR3, as DNA: TGTGCCACCAGCAGAGTGGTGGCGGGGGGCAATGAGCAGTTCTTC.

J is TRBJ2-3 and V is TRBV30, with a possible D match to TRBD2 (6 bases). CDR3 length: 13 residues. The germline V gene has CDR1 GTSNPN and CDR2 SVGIG (reference sequence). V was clipped by 4 bases and J by 0 bases, with 8 bases between them. CDR3 bases: TGTGCCTGGACTAGCGCGAGCACAGATACGCAGTATTTT. It is translated as CAWTSASTDTQYF.

V is TRBV28 and J is TRBJ2-1; D is unclear. From germline, CDR1 is MDHEN and CDR2 SYDVKM. Trimming left V 2 bases short and J 0 bases short, with 8 bases between. The CDR3 loop spans 15 amino acids. The CDR3 is CASSLQALSYNEQFF. The CDR3 nucleotides are TGTGCCAGCAGTTTACAAGCGCTCTCCTACAATGAGCAGTTCTTC. Using reference TRBV28 and TRBJ2-1 for the parts outside the CDR3, the full variable domain is DVKVTQSSRYLVKRTGEKVFLECVQDMDHENMFWYRQDPGLGLRLIYFSYDVKMKEKGDIPEGYSVSREKKERFSLILESASTNQTSMYLCASSLQALSYNEQFFGPGTRLTVL.

CDR3 DNA: TGTGCCAGCAGTAGCGCCTACAATGAGCAGTTCTTC. It is translated as CASSSAYNEQFF. The chain has TRBV3-1 (or the pseudogene TRBV3-2) and TRBJ2-1; tentative D call: TRBD2 (5 bases). There are 12 residues in the CDR3. V lost 6 bases to trimming and J lost 2 bases, with 5 bases between them. CDR1 is LGHDT, CDR2 YNNKEL, per germline (reference sequence).

The V call is TRBV5-8, the J call TRBJ1-6; tentative D call: TRBD1 (5 bases). Trimming pared 4 bases from V and 5 bases from J, leaving 16 bases between. The CDR3 extends over 16 amino acids. CDR1 is SGHTS, CDR2 YDEGEE, per germline. CDR3 nucleotides: TGTGCCAGCAGCCGGGCCCCAGGGTTCGATAATTCACCCCTCCACTTT. Translated, it gives CASSRAPGFDNSPLHF.

This clone was seen just once. CDR3 coding DNA: TGCAGCGTTGAAAGTAGGACAGACTATGGCTACACCTTC. It yields the protein CSVESRTDYGYTF. This chain uses TRBV29-1 with TRBJ1-2; D might be TRBD1 (6 bases). V dropped 2 bases and J dropped 3 bases, with 10 bases sitting between them. There are 13 residues in the CDR3. CDR1 SQVTM and CDR2 ANQGSEA come from the germline V gene.

This clone was counted between two and nine times. The J gene is TRBJ2-7, the V gene TRBV3-1 (or the pseudogene TRBV3-2), with TRBD2 matching 8 bases. The V gene end was trimmed by 4 bases and the J gene end by 0 bases; junction bases not matched to a gene: 5. Germline values: CDR1 LGHDT, CDR2 YNNKEL (reference sequence). The CDR3 is 15 amino acids. Here the CDR3 reads CASSLLSGSSYEQYF. The CDR3 nucleotides read TGTGCCAGCAGCCTCCTCAGCGGGAGCTCCTACGAGCAGTACTTC.

The chain recombines TRBV5-4 with TRBJ2-3; TRBD2 aligns across 8 bases. V shed 7 bases and J 0 bases; nucleotides not matched to a gene: 10. CDR1 and CDR2 (germline): SGHNT, YYREEE (reference sequence). The CDR3 contains 16 residues. The DNA of the CDR3 is TGTGCCAGCTCGCCGGGAGGGCGTGGGAGCACAGATACGCAGTATTTT. This codes for CASSPGGRGSTDTQYF.

This clone came up once. J is TRBJ2-7 and V is TRBV5-1; D possibly corresponds to TRBD2 (6 bases). The length of the CDR3 is 15 residues. Germline CDR1 reads SGHRS; CDR2 reads YFSETQ. Trimming took 4 bases from V and 1 from J, leaving 15 bases between them. The CDR3 reads CASSLGLLPSYEQYF. The CDR3 DNA is TGCGCCAGCAGCCTGGGACTCTTGCCTTCCTACGAGCAGTACTTC.

This rearrangement joins TRBV11-2 to TRBJ1-4, with D unresolved. The V end lost 1 base, the J end lost 8 bases, and 8 bases lay between the germline ends. Germline lookup yields CDR1 SGHAT and CDR2 FQNNGV. The CDR3 runs 13 residues. DNA for the CDR3: TGTGCCAGCAGCTTAGGAAGGAGAGAAAAACTGTTTTTT. Protein: CASSLGRREKLFF.

This chain connects TRBV6-5 to TRBJ2-7; D possibly corresponds to TRBD2 (5 bases). Germline V CDR1 and CDR2: MNHEY, SVGAGI. The V and J ends lost 9 bases and 3 bases respectively, with 18 bases between them. There are 14 residues in the CDR3. As DNA, the CDR3 is TGTGCCAGAGAAAAGAGCGGACGGCTCTACGAGCAGTACTTC. This sequence encodes CAREKSGRLYEQYF.